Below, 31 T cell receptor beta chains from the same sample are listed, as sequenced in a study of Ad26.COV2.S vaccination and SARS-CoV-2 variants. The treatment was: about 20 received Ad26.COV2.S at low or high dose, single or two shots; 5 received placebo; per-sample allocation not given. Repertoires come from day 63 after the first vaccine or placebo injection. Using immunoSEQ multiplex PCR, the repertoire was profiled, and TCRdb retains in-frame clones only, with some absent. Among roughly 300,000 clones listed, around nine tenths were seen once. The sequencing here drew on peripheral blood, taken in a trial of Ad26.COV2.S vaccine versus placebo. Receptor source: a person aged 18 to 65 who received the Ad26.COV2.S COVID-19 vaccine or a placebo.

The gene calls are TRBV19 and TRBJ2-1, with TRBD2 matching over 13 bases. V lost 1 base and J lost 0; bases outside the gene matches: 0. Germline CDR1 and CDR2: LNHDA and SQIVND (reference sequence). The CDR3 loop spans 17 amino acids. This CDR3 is CASSIGTSGSSYNEQFF. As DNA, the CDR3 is TGTGCCAGTAGTATAGGGACTAGCGGGAGCTCCTACAATGAGCAGTTCTTC.

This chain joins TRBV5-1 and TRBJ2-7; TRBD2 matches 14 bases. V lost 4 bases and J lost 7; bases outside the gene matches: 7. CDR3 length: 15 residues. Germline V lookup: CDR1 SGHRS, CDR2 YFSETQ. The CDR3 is CASSGGLAGVGEQYF. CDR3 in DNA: TGCGCCAGCAGCGGGGGACTAGCGGGAGTCGGGGAGCAGTACTTC. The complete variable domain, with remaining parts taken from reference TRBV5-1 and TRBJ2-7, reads KAGVTQTPRYLIKTRGQQVTLSCSPISGHRSVSWYQQTPGQGLQFLFEYFSETQRNKGNFPGRFSGRQFSNSRSEMNVSTLELGDSALYLCASSGGLAGVGEQYFGPGTRLTVT.

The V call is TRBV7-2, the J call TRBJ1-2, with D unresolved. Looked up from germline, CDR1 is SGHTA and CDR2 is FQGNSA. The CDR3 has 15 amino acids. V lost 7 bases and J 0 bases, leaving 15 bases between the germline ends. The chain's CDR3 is CASTLTTATNYGYTF. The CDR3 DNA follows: TGTGCCAGCACCCTTACAACAGCCACTAACTATGGCTACACCTTC.

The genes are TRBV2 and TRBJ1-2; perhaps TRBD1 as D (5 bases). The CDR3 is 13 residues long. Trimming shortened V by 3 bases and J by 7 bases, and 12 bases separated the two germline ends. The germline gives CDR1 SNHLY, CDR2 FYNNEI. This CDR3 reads CASSDSGLRGYTF. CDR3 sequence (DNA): TGTGCCAGCAGTGATTCGGGGCTCCGTGGCTACACCTTC.

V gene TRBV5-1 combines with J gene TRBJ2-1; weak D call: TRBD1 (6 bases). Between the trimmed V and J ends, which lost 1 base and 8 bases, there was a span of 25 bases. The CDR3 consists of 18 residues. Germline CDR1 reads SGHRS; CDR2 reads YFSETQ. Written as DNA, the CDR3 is TGCGCCAGCAGCTTGAAGACCTACCAGGGCTCCCAGGGGTATGAGCAGTTCTTC. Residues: CASSLKTYQGSQGYEQFF.

The CDR3 sequence is CASRPEGLAVQFF. The CDR3 coding sequence is TGCGCCAGCAGACCAGAAGGACTAGCTGTACAGTTCTTC. The chain links TRBV5-1 to TRBJ2-1; the match to TRBD2 covers 8 bases. Per the germline V gene, CDR1 is SGHRS and CDR2 is YFSETQ. The CDR3 is made up of 13 amino acids. V was pared by 5 bases and J by 13 bases, with 11 bases of the junction left unmatched.

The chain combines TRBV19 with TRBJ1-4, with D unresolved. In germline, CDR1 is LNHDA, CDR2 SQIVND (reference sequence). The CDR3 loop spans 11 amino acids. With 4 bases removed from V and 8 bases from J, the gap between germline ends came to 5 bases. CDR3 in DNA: TGTGCCAGTAGTAAAAGCGAAAAACTGTTTTTT. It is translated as CASSKSEKLFF.

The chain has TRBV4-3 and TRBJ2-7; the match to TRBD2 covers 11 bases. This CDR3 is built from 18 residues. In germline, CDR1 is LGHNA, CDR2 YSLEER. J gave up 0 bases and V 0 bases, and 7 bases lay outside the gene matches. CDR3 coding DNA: TGCGCCAGCAGCCAAGAACTAATGACTAGCGGGGCCTCCTACGAGCAGTACTTC. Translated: CASSQELMTSGASYEQYF.

This chain's CDR3 is CARFGPAGTSGATINPHFETQFF. In nucleotides, the CDR3 is TGTGCCAGGTTCGGACCCGCCGGGACTAGCGGGGCCACGATTAATCCCCACTTTGAAACCCAGTTCTTC. The V gene is TRBV27, the J gene TRBJ2-1; 13 nucleotides agree with TRBD2. The germline gives CDR1 MNHEY, CDR2 SMNVEV (reference sequence). After removal of 9 bases from V and 13 bases from J, the junction contained 39 bases not matched to a gene. The CDR3 consists of 23 residues.

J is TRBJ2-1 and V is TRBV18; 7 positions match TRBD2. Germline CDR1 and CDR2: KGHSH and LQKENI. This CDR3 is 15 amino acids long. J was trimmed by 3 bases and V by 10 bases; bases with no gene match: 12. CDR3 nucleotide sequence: TGTGCCACATCCCCCCGGGAGGCAAGCTACAATGAGCAGTTCTTC. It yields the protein CATSPREASYNEQFF.

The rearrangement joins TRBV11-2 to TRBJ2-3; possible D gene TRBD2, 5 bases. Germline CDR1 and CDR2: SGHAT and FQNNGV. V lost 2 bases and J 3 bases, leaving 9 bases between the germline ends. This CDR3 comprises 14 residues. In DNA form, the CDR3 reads TGTGCCAGCAGCTTAACTCCGGGAACAGATACGCAGTATTTT. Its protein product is CASSLTPGTDTQYF.

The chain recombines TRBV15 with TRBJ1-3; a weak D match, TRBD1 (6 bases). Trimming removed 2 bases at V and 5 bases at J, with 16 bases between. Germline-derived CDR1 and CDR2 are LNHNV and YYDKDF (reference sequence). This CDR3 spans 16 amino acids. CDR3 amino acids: CATSRNLQGRRNTIYF. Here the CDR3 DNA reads TGTGCCACCAGCAGAAACCTGCAGGGGCGCCGAAACACCATATATTTT.

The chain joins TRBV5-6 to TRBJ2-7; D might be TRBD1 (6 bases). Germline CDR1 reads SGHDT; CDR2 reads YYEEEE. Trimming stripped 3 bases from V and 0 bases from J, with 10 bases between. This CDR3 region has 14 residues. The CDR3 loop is CASSSQGLSYEQYF. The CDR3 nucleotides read TGTGCCAGCAGCTCACAGGGCCTCTCCTACGAGCAGTACTTC.

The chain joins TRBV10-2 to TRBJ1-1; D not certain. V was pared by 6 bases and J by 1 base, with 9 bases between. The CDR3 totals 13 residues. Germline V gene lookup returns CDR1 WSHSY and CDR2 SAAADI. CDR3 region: CASSRTRNTEAFF. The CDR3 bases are TGCGCCAGCAGCCGCACGAGGAACACTGAAGCTTTCTTT.

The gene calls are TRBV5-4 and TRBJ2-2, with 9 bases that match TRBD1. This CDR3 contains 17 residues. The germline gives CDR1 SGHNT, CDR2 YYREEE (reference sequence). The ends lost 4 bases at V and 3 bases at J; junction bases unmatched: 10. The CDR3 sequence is CASSSELQGADTGELFF. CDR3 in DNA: TGTGCCAGCAGCAGCGAGTTACAGGGGGCGGACACCGGGGAGCTGTTTTTT.

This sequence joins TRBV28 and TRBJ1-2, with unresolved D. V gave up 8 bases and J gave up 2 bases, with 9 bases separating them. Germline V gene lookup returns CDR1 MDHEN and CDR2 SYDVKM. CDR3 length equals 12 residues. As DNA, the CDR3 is TGTGCCAGCGAGGTGTGGAACTATGGCTACACCTTC. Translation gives CASEVWNYGYTF.

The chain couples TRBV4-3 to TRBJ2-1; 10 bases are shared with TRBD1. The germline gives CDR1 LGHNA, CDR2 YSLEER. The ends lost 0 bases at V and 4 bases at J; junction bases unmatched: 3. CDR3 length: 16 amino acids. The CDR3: CASSQEPGQGYNEQFF. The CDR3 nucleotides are TGCGCCAGCAGCCAAGAACCGGGACAGGGGTACAATGAGCAGTTCTTC.

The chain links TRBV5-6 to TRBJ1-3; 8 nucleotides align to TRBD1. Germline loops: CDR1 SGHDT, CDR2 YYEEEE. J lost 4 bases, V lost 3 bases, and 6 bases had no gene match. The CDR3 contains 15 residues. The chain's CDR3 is CASSYPGGEGNTIYF. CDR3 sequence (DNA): TGTGCCAGCAGCTACCCAGGGGGCGAAGGAAACACCATATATTTT. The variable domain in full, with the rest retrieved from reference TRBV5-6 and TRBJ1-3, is DAGVTQSPTHLIKTRGQQVTLRCSPKSGHDTVSWYQQALGQGPQFIFQYYEEEERQRGNFPDRFSGHQFPNYSSELNVNALLLGDSALYLCASSYPGGEGNTIYFGEGSWLTVV.

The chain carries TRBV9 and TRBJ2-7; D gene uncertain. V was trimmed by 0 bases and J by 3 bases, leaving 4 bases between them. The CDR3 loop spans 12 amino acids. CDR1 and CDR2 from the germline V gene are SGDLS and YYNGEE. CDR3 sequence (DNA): TGTGCCAGCAGCGTAGGGGACTACGAGCAGTACTTC. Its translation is CASSVGDYEQYF. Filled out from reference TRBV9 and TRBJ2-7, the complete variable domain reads DSGVTQTPKHLITATGQRVTLRCSPRSGDLSVYWYQQSLDQGLQFLIQYYNGEERAKGNILERFSAQQFPDLHSELNLSSLELGDSALYFCASSVGDYEQYFGPGTRLTVT.

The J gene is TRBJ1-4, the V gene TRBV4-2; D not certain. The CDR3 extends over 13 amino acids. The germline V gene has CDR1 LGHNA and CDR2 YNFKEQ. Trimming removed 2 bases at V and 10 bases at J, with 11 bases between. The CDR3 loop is CASSQSTSGKLFF. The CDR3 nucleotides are TGTGCCAGCAGCCAATCTACGAGTGGAAAACTGTTTTTT.

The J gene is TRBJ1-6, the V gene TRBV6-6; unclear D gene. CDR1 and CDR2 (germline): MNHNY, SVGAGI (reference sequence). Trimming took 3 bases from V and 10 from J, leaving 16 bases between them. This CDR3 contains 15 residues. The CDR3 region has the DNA TGTGCCAGCAGTTATATGGGATACGACGGGTCACCCCTCCACTTT. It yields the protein CASSYMGYDGSPLHF.

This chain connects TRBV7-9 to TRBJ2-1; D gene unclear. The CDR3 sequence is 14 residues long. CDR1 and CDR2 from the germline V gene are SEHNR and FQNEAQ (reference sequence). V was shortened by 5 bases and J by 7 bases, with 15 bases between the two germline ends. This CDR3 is CASSPLVLENEQFF. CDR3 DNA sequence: TGTGCCAGCAGCCCTCTGGTATTAGAGAATGAGCAGTTCTTC.

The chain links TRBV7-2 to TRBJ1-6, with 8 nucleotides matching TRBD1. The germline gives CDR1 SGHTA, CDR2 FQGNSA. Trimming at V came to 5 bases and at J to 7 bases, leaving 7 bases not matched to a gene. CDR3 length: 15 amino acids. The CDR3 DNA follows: TGTGCCAGCAGCCAGACGGACAGGGTGAATTCACCCCTCCACTTT. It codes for CASSQTDRVNSPLHF.

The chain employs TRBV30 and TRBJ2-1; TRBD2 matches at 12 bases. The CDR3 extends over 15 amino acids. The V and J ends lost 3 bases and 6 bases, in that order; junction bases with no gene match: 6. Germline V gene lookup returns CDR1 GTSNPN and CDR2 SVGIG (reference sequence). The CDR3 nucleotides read TGTGCCTGGAGAGAGCCGGGACTAGCGGGCAATGAGCAGTTCTTC. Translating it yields CAWREPGLAGNEQFF.

This chain's CDR3 is CASSRKVGTGFYEQYF. As DNA, the CDR3 is TGTGCCAGCAGTAGAAAGGTTGGGACAGGATTCTACGAGCAGTACTTC. The V call is TRBV6-6, the J call TRBJ2-7; 8 bases agree with TRBD1. Germline trimming cut 5 bases from V and 3 bases from J; bases unmatched to any gene: 12. Germline CDR1 and CDR2: MNHNY and SVGAGI (reference sequence). This CDR3 is 16 amino acids long.

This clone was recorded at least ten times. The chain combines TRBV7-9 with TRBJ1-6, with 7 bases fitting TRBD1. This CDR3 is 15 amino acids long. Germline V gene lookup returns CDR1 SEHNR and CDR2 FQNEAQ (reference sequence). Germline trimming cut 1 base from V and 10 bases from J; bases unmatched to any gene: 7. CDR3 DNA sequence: TGTGCCAGCAGCTTAGAGCAGGGGGGACGGTCACCCCTCCACTTT. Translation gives CASSLEQGGRSPLHF.

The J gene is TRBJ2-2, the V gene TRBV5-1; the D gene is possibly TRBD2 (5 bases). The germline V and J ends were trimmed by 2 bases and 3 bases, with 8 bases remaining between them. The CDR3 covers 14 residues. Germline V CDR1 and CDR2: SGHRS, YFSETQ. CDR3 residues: CASSFPGDTGELFF. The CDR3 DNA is TGCGCCAGCAGCTTCCCCGGGGACACCGGGGAGCTGTTTTTT.

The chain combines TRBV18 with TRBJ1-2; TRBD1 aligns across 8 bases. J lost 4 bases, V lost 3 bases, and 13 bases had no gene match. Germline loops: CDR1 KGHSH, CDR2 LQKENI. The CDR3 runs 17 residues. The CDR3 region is CASSPPWGRGPAYGYTF. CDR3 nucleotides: TGTGCCAGCTCACCCCCGTGGGGCAGGGGGCCAGCCTATGGCTACACCTTC. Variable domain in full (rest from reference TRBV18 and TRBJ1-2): NAGVMQNPRHLVRRRGQEARLRCSPMKGHSHVYWYRQLPEEGLKFMVYLQKENIIDESGMPKERFSAEFPKEGPSILRIQQVVRGDSAAYFCASSPPWGRGPAYGYTFGSGTRLTVV.

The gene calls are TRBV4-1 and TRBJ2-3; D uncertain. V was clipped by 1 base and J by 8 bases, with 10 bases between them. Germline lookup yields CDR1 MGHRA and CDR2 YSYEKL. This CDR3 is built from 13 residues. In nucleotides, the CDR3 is TGCGCCAGCAGCCAAGTAGGCCTTACTACGCAGTATTTT. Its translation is CASSQVGLTTQYF.

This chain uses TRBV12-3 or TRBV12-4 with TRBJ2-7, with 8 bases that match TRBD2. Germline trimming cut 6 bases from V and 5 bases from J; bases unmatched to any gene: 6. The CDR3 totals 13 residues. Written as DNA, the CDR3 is TGTGCCAGCAGCTCGGGGGGGCGCCACGAGCAGTACTTC. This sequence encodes CASSSGGRHEQYF.

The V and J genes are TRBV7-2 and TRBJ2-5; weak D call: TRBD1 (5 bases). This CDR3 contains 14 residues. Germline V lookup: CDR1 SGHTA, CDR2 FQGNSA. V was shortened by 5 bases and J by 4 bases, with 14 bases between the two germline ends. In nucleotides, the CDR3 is TGTGCCAGCAGCCTTTATCAGGGTCGAGAGACCCAGTACTTC. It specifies CASSLYQGRETQYF.